This T cell receptor (beta chain) was sequenced for a study of Ad26.COV2.S vaccination and SARS-CoV-2 variants. Study-wide results and limits: Researchers cautioned that TCR breadth and depth analyses may have underestimated total T cell responses.

Assay: immunoSEQ multiplex PCR; the TCRdb copy retains only in-frame clones and omits some. Of some 340,000 clones in the sample, just over 85% were seen once. Remarks on this clone: What it binds is unknown.

The sample's treatment: 15 to 20 received Ad26.COV2.S at low or high dose, single or two shots; several received placebo; per-sample allocation not given. Each sample was drawn 63 days after the first injection (of vaccine or placebo). This receptor was obtained from a person between 18 and 60 years old who received the Ad26.COV2.S COVID-19 vaccine or a placebo. The sequencing used peripheral blood, collected in a trial of Ad26.COV2.S vaccine versus placebo.

In nucleotides, the CDR3 is TGCGCCAGCAGCTTGGGGGACTCTGTTGCTGAAGCTTTCTTT. This encodes CASSLGDSVAEAFF. The chain employs TRBV5-1 and TRBJ1-1; maybe TRBD1 (5 bases). This CDR3 comprises 14 residues. V was cut by 0 bases and J by 6 bases, with 12 bases left in between. Looked up from germline, CDR1 is SGHRS and CDR2 is YFSETQ.